Below are 14 T cell receptor beta chains sequenced from a single sample in a study of regulatory T cells in long-lasting Graves disease. The time point denotes: newly diagnosed GD, antithyroid drugs for less than 3 months. Extracted PBMC RNA gave rise to the TCR library. Researchers made TCR beta libraries by using iRepertoire HTBI primers and running Arm-PCR on CDR3 regions. TCRdb re-called the multiplex PCR reads through MiXCR, storing one row per CDR3 protein. The sample holds about 470,000 distinct CDR3 sequences, more than 12% seen once. This sample was also put to use in a study of T cells in Graves' hyperthyroidism and ophthalmopathy.

Material: peripheral blood mononuclear cells (PBMCs), obtained at new diagnosis, from a patient treated with antithyroid drugs. These receptors were obtained from a woman aged 30 to 39 with Graves disease.

Regarding this clonotype: A read error may be the cause here, since a much bigger clone is one base away. The conserved closing phenylalanine or tryptophan is absent in this CDR3, likely reflecting a read error. V is TRBV3-1 and J is TRBJ2-1; D is unresolved. Germline-derived CDR1 and CDR2 are LGHDT and YNNKEL (reference sequence). Between the trimmed V and J ends, which lost 4 bases and 7 bases, there was a span of 8 bases. The CDR3 extends over 12 amino acids. The CDR3 coding sequence is TGTGCCAGCAGCCGTCTGGTAAATGAGCAGTTCTCC. This codes for CASSRLVNEQFS.

This clonotype has just a few counts. This chain links TRBV2 with TRBJ1-1; D is undetermined. This CDR3 has 14 amino acids. Germline CDR1 reads SNHLY; CDR2 reads FYNNEI. The V end was cut by 3 bases, the J end by 0 bases, with 8 bases between. CDR3 in DNA: TGTGCCAGCAGTGATCGAGATATGAACACTGAAGCTTTCTTT. Encoded protein: CASSDRDMNTEAFF.

There are a few counts of this clonotype. This chain connects TRBV19 to TRBJ2-1; D remains unclear. This CDR3 is 13 amino acids long. Germline V gene sequence: CDR1 LNHDA, CDR2 SQIVND (reference sequence). V lost 3 bases, J lost 8 bases, and 11 bases lay in between. The CDR3, as DNA: TGTGCCAGTAGTATCGGTCTTGGGGATGAGCAGTTCTTC. Translated, it gives CASSIGLGDEQFF.

At least ten counts were recorded for this clonotype. This sequence joins TRBV2 and TRBJ2-1; 13 positions match TRBD2. Germline trimming cut 3 bases from V and 1 base from J; bases unmatched to any gene: 6. Germline lookup yields CDR1 SNHLY and CDR2 FYNNEI. CDR3 size: 18 residues. Here the CDR3 reads CASSESRTSGSSYNEQFF. The CDR3 bases are TGTGCCAGCAGTGAGTCCCGGACTAGCGGGAGTTCCTACAATGAGCAGTTCTTC.

The chain combines TRBV20-1 with TRBJ2-6; 13 positions agree with TRBD2. The CDR3 length is 21 residues. J gave up 0 bases and V 4 bases, and 15 bases lay outside the gene matches. Germline CDR1 reads DFQATT; CDR2 reads SNEGSKA (reference sequence). CDR3 sequence: CSAKPGTSGIPLDSGANVLTF. CDR3 sequence (DNA): TGCAGTGCTAAACCGGGGACTAGCGGGATCCCATTAGACTCTGGGGCCAACGTCCTGACTTTC.

This clonotype has ten or more counts. The rearrangement uses TRBV7-8 and TRBJ1-5, with TRBD1 as a possible D gene (6 bases). Trimming removed 4 bases from V and 1 base from J, with 11 bases in between. Germline CDR1 and CDR2: SGHVS and FQNEAQ. The CDR3 extends over 15 amino acids. The CDR3, as DNA: TGTGCCAGCAGCTCTCAGACAGGAAGCAATCAGCCCCAGCATTTT. It specifies CASSSQTGSNQPQHF.

This clonotype was observed a handful of times. The rearrangement uses TRBV30 and TRBJ2-4; D unclear. There are 11 residues in the CDR3. The germline V and J ends were trimmed by 3 bases and 13 bases, with 13 bases remaining between them. In germline, CDR1 is GTSNPN, CDR2 SVGIG (reference sequence). As DNA, the CDR3 is TGTGCCTGGAGGGTCGGTTCTCGGCAGTACTTC. The encoded protein is CAWRVGSRQYF.

This clonotype was seen many times. The chain links TRBV7-9 to TRBJ2-1; 10 bases are shared with TRBD2. The CDR3 spans 15 residues. Losses at the gene ends were 3 bases for V and 3 bases for J; bases not matched to a gene: 2. Germline values: CDR1 SEHNR, CDR2 FQNEAQ (reference sequence). The CDR3 sequence: CASSFRLAGYNEQFF. CDR3 bases: TGTGCCAGCAGCTTCAGACTAGCGGGCTACAATGAGCAGTTCTTC.

Ten or more counts support this clonotype. This sequence joins TRBV7-2 and TRBJ2-7, with 11 bases matching TRBD2. Germline V gene data show CDR1 as SGHTA and CDR2 as FQGNSA. The CDR3 is made up of 13 amino acids. After removal of 6 bases from V and 3 bases from J, the junction contained 1 base not matched to a gene. In DNA, the CDR3 is TGTGCCAGCAGAGGGACTAGCGGCTACGAGCAGTACTTC. This encodes CASRGTSGYEQYF.

The table lists this clonotype with many counts. V and J are TRBV20-1 and TRBJ2-7, with D possibly TRBD1 on 6 matching bases. This CDR3 is 12 amino acids long. Trimming took off 4 bases at V and 4 bases at J, with 11 bases between the two ends. CDR1 is DFQATT, CDR2 SNEGSKA, per germline (reference sequence). The DNA of the CDR3 is TGCAGTGCTACTGGGGGCGCTTACGAGCAGTACTTC. Its translation: CSATGGAYEQYF.

This clonotype occurred many times. The CDR3 sequence: CASTRGMLTEAFF. CDR3 in DNA: TGTGCCAGTACCAGGGGAATGCTCACTGAAGCTTTCTTT. The rearrangement joins TRBV28 to TRBJ1-1, with D maybe TRBD1 (6 bases). Germline values: CDR1 MDHEN, CDR2 SYDVKM. The CDR3 is 13 amino acids. Trimming shortened V by 9 bases and J by 4 bases, and 15 bases separated the two germline ends.

Concerning this clonotype itself: This clone may be a read error of a much larger clone one base away. The genes are TRBV7-9 and TRBJ2-5, with TRBD1 matching over 8 bases. J lost 3 bases, V lost 5 bases, and 8 bases had no gene match. The CDR3 covers 15 residues. The germline CDR1 and CDR2 sequences are SEHNR and FQNEAQ (reference sequence). The chain's CDR3 is CASSQQGVDKETQYF. The CDR3, as DNA: TGTGCCAGCAGCCAACAGGGGGTGGACAAAGAGACCCAGTACTTC.

Many counts were recorded for this clonotype. This chain links TRBV5-1 with TRBJ1-1; D is perhaps TRBD1 (5 bases). CDR1 SGHRS and CDR2 YFSETQ come from the germline V gene. Trimming pared 4 bases from V and 4 bases from J, leaving 14 bases between. This CDR3 region has 14 residues. The CDR3 DNA reads as TGCGCCAGCAGCCAAGGGATGGGGGGCACTGAAGCTTTCTTT. Residues: CASSQGMGGTEAFF.

This clonotype was observed a handful of times. The chain recombines TRBV9 with TRBJ1-4; D is unclear. Trimming took off 0 bases at V and 4 bases at J, with 10 bases between the two ends. Germline CDR1 and CDR2: SGDLS and YYNGEE. This CDR3 spans 15 amino acids. CDR3 residues: CASSVAGRINEKLFF. The CDR3 nucleotides read TGTGCCAGCAGCGTAGCTGGCAGAATTAATGAAAAACTGTTTTTT.